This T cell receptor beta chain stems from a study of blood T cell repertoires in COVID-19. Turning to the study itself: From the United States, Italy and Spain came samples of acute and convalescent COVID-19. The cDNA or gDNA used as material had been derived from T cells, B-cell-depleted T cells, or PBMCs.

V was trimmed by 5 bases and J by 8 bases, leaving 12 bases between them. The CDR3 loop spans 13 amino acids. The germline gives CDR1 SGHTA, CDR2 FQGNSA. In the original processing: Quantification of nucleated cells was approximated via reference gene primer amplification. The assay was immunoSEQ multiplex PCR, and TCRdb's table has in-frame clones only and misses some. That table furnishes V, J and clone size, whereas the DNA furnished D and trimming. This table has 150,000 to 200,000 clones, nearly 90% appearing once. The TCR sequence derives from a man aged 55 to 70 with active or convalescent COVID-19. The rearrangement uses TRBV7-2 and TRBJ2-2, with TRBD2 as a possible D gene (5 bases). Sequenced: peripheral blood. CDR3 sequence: CASSATRRGELFF. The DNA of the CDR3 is TGTGCCAGCAGCGCCACCAGGAGGGGGGAGCTGTTTTTT. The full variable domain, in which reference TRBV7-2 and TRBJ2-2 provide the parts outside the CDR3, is GAGVSQSPSNKVTEKGKDVELRCDPISGHTALYWYRQSLGQGLEFLIYFQGNSAPDKSGLPSDRFSAERTGGSVSTLTIQRTQQEDSAVYLCASSATRRGELFFGEGSRLTVL.